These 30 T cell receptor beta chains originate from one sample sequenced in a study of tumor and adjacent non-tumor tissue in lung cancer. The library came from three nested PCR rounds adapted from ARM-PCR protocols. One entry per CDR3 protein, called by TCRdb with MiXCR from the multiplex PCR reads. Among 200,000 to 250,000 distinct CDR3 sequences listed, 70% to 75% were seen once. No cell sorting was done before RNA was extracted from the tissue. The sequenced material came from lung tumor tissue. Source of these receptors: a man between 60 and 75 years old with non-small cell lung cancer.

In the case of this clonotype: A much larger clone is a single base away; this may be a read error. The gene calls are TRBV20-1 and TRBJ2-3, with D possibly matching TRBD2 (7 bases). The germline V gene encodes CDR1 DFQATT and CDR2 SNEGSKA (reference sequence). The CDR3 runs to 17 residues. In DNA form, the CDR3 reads TGCAGTACTAGGGAGGCGGGGGCCCGCCATAGCACAGATACGCAGTATTTT. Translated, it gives CSTREAGARHSTDTQYF.

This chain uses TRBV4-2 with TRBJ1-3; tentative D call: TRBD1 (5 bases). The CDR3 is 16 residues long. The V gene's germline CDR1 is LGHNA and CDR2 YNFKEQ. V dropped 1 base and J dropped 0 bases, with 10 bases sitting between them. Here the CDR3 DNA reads TGTGCCAGCAGCCAAGCTCACAGGTGCTCTGGAAACACCATATATTTT. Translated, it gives CASSQAHRCSGNTIYF.

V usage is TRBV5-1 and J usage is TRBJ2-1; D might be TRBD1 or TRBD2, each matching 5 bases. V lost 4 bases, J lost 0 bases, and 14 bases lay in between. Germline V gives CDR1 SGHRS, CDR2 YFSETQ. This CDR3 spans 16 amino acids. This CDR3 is CASSRDGLSSYNEQFF. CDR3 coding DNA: TGCGCCAGCAGCCGGGACGGACTGAGCTCCTACAATGAGCAGTTCTTC.

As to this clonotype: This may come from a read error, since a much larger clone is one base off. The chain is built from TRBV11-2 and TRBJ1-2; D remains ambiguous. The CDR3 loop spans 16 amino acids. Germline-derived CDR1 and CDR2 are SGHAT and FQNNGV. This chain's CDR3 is CTSSLELASINYGYTF. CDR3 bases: TGTACCAGCAGCTTAGAGTTGGCCAGCATTAACTATGGCTACACCTTC.

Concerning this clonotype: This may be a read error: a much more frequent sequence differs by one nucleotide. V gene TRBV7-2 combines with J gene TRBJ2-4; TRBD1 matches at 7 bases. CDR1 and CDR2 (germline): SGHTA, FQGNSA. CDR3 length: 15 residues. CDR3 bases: TGTGCCAGCAGCAGCCATACAGGGGCCAGAAACATTCAGTACTTC. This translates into CASSSHTGARNIQYF.

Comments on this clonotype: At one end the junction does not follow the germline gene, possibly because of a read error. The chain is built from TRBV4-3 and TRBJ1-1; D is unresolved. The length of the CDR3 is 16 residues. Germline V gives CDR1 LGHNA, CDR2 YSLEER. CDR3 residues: CASSQEWGGMNTDAFF. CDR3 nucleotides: TGCGCCAGCAGCCAAGAGTGGGGAGGCATGAACACTGATGCTTTCTTT.

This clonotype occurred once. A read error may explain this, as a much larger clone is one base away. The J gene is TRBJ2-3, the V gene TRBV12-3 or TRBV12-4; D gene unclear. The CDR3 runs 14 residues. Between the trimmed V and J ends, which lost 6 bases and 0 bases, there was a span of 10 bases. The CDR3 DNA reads TGTGCCAGCAGGGTATCGACGAGCACAGATACGCAGTATTTT. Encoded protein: CASRVSTSTDTQYF.

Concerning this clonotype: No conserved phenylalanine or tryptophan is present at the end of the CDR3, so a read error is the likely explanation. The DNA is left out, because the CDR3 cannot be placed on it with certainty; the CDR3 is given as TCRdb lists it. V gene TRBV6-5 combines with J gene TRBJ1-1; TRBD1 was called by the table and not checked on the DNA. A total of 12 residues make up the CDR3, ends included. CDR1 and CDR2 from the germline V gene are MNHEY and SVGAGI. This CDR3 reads CASSYSRGVAFY.

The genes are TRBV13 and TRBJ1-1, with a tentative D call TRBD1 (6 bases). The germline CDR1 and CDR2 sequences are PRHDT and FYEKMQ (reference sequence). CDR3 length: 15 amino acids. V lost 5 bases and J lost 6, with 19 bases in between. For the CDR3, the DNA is TGTGCCAGCAGCCAACAGGGCCTGCAGCGCGCTGAAGCTTTCTTT. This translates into CASSQQGLQRAEAFF.

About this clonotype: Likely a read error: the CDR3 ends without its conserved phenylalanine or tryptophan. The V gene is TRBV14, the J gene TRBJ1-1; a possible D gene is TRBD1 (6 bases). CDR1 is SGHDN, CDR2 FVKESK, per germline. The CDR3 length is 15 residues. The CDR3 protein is CASSQVRGFDTEAFY. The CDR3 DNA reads TGTGCCAGTAGCCAAGTAAGGGGGTTTGACACTGAAGCTTTCTAT.

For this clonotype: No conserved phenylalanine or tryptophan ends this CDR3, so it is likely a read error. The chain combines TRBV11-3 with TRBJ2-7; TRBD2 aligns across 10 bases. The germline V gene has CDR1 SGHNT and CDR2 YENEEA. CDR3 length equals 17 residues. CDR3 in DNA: TGTGCCAGCAGCTTAGCCCCTAGCGGGAGTCCCCTCAACGACCAGTACATC. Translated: CASSLAPSGSPLNDQYI.

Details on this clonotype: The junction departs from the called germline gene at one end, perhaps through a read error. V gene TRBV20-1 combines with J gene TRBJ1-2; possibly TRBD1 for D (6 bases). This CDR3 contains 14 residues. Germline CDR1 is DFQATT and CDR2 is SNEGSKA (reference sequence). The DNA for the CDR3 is TGCAGTGCCCGGAGGACAGAAGCTAACTATGGCTACACATTC. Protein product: CSARRTEANYGYTF.

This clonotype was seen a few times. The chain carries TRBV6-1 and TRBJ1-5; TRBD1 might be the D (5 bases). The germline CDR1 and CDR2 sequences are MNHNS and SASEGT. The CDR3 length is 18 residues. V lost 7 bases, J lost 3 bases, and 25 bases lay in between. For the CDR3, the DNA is TGTGCCAGCACCAGTTCCAGGGTAAACTCTATTGACAATCAGCCCCAGCATTTT. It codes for CASTSSRVNSIDNQPQHF.

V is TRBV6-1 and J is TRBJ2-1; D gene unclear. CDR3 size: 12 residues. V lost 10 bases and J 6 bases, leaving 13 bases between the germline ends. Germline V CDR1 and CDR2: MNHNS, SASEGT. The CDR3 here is CAIGPTSNEQFF. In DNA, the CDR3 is TGTGCCATCGGGCCTACGAGCAATGAGCAGTTCTTC.

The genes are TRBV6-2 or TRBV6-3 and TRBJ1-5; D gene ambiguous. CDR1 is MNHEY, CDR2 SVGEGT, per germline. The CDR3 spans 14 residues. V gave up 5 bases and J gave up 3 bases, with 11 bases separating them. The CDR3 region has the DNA TGTGCCAGCAGTCATAGGGTTAACAATCAGCCCCAGCATTTT. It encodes CASSHRVNNQPQHF.

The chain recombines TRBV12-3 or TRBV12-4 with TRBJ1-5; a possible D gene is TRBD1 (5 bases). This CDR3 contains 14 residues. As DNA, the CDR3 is TGTGGCAGTAGTCCCTCCGGGGGAGGTCAGCCCCAGCATTTT. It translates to CGSSPSGGGQPQHF.

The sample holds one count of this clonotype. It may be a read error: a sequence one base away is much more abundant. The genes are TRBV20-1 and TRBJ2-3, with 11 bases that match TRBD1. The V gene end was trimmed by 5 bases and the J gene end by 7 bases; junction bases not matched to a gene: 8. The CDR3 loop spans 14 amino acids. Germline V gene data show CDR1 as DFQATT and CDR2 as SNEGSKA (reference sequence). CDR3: CSAYRTGGLYTQYF. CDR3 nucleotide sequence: TGCAGTGCTTACAGGACAGGGGGCTTATATACGCAGTATTTT.

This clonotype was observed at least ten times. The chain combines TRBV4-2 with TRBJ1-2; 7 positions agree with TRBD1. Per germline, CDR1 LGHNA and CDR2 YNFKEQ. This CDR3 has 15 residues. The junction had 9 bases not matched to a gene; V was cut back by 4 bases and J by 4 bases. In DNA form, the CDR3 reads TGTGCCAGCAGCCCCGGACAGGAGGTGTCCTATGGCTACACCTTC. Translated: CASSPGQEVSYGYTF.

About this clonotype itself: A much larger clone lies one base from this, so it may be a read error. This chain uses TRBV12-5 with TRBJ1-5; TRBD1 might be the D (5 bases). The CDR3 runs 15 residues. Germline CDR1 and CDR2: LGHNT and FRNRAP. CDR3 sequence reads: CASGFGDLSNQPQLF. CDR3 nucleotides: TGTGCTAGTGGTTTTGGGGACCTTAGCAATCAGCCCCAGCTTTTT.

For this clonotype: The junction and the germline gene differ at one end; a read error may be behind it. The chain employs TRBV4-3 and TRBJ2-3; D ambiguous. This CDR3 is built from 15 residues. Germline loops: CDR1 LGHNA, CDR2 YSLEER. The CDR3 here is CVSSPAWPGPDTQYF. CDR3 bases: TGCGTCAGCAGTCCCGCTTGGCCTGGTCCAGATACGCAGTATTTT.

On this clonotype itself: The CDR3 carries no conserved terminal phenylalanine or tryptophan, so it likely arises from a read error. CDR3: CASSEDQTVGEMPDTQYL. CDR3 bases: TGTGCCAGCAGCGAGGACCAGACTGTGGGAGAAATGCCAGATACGCAGTATTTA. The gene calls are TRBV6-6 and TRBJ2-3; TRBD2 is a possible D gene (5 bases). Germline CDR1 MNHNY, CDR2 SVGAGI (reference sequence). Trimming pared 6 bases from V and 4 bases from J, leaving 26 bases between. The CDR3 has 18 amino acids.

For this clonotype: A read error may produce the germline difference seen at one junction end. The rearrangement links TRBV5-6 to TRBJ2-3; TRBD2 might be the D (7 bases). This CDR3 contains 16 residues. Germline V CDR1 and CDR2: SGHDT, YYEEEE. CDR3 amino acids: CTSGLGARGGSDTQYF. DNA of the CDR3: TGTACCAGCGGCTTGGGGGCGAGGGGGGGTTCAGATACGCAGTATTTC.

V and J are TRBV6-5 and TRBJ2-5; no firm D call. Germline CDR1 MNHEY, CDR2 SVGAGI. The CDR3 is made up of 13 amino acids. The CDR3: CTIRGLSQETQYF. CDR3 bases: TGTACCATCCGTGGGCTCTCCCAAGAGACCCAGTACTTC.

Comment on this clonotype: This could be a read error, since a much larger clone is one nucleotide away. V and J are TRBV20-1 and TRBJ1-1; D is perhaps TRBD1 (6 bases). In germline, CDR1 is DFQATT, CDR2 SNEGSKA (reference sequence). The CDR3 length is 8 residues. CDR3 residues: CSPSRGFF. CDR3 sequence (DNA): TGCAGCCCGAGCAGGGGTTTCTTT.

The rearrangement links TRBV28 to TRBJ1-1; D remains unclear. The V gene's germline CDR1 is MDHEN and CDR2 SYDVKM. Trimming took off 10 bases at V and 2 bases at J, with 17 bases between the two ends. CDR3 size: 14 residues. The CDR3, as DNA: TGTGCCACCCTATCCCCGGGAATTAACACTGAAGCTTTCTTT. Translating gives CATLSPGINTEAFF.

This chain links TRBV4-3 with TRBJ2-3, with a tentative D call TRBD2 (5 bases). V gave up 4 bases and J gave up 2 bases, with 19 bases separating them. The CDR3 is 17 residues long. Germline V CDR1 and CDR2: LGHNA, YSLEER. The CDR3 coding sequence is TGCGCCAGCAGCCCCCTGGCTAGCCCCATTTCCACAGATACGCAGTATTTT. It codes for CASSPLASPISTDTQYF.

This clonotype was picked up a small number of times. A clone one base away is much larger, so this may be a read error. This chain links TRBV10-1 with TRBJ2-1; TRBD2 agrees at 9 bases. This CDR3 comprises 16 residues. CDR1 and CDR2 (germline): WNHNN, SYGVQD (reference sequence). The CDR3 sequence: CASSGNPAGGYIEQFF. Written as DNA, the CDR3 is TGCGCCAGCAGTGGAAATCCAGCGGGAGGTTACATTGAGCAGTTCTTC.

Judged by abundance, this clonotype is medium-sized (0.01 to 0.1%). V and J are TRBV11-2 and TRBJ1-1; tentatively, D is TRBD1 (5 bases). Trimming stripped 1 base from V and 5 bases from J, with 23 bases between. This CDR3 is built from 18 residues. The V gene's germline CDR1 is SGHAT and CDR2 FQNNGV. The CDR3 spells CASSLASSRAGVKTEAFF. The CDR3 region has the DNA TGTGCCAGCAGCTTAGCATCGTCAAGGGCGGGGGTAAAGACTGAAGCTTTCTTT.

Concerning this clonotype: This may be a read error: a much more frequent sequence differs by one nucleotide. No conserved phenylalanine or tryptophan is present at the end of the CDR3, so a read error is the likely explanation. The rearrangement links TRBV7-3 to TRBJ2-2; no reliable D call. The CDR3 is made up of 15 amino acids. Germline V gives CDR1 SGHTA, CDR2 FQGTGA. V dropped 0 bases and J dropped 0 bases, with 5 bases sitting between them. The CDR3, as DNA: TGTGCCAGCAGCTTAACCAGCGCGAACACCGGGGAGCTGTTTTAT. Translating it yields CASSLTSANTGELFY.

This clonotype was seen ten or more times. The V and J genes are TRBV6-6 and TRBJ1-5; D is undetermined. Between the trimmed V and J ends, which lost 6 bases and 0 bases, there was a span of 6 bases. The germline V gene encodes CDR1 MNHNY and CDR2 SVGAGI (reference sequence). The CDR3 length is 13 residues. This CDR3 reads CASRSYSNQPQHF. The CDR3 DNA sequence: TGTGCCAGCAGAAGTTATAGCAATCAGCCCCAGCATTTT.